This T cell receptor delta chain was sequenced for a study of gamma-delta T cells after stem cell transplantation. As for this clone: TCRdb shows a much larger clone's protein in place of this DNA's translation, and the two differ at residue 13, likely through a read error; the protein shown is translated from the DNA.

TCRdb reapplied CATT to the RT-PCR reads. In the table there are some 800 delta-chain clones, 10% of which are singletons. The CDR3 contains 20 residues. In germline, CDR1 is GEAIGNYY, CDR2 EKD. V gave up 0 bases and J gave up 1 base; unmatched junction bases: 14. Source material: gamma-delta T cells. V and J are TRDV2 and TRDJ1; 12 bases map to TRDD3. The clonotype comes from a human donor. It is not recorded whose cells these are; they may come from a transplant donor. CDR3 sequence: CACDTLTGGYLQGGTDKLIF. Here the CDR3 DNA reads TGTGCCTGTGACACCCTTACTGGGGGATACCTCCAGGGGGGCACCGATAAACTCATCTTT.